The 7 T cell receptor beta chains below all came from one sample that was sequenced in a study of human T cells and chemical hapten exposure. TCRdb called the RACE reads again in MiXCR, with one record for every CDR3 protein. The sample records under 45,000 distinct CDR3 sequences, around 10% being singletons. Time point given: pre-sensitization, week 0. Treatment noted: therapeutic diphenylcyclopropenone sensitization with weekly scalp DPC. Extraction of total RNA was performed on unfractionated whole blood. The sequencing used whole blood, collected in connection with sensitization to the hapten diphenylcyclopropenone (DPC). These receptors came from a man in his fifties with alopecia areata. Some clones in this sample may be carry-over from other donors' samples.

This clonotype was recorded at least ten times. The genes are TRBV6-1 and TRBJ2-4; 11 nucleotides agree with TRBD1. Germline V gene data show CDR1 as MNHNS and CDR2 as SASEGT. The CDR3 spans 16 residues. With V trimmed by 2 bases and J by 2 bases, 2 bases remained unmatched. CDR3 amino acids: CASSEWTGGSKNIQYF. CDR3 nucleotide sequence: TGTGCCAGCAGTGAATGGACAGGGGGCTCCAAAAACATTCAGTACTTC.

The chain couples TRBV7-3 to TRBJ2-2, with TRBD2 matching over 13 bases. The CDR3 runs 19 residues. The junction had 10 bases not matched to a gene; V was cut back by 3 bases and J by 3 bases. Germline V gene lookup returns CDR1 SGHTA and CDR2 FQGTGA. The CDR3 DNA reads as TGTGCCAGCAGCTTTTCTCCGACTAGCGGGAGGTTTTACACCGGGGAGCTGTTTTTT. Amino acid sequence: CASSFSPTSGRFYTGELFF.

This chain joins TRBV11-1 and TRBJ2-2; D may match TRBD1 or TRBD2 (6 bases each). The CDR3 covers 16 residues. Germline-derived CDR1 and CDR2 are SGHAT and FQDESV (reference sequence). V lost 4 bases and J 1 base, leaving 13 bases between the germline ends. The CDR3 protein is CASSSRGAWNTGELFF. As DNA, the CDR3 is TGTGCCAGCAGCTCTAGGGGGGCTTGGAACACCGGGGAGCTGTTTTTT. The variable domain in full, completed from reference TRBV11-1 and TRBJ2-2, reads EAEVAQSPRYKITEKSQAVAFWCDPISGHATLYWYRQILGQGPELLVQFQDESVVDDSQLPKDRFSAERLKGVDSTLKIQPAELGDSAMYLCASSSRGAWNTGELFFGEGSRLTVL.

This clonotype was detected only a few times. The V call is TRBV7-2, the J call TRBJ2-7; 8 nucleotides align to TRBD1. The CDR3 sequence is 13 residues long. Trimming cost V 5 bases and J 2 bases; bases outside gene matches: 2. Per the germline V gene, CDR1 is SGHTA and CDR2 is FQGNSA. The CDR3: CASSEQGAYEQYF. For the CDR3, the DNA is TGTGCCAGCAGCGAACAGGGGGCCTACGAGCAGTACTTC.

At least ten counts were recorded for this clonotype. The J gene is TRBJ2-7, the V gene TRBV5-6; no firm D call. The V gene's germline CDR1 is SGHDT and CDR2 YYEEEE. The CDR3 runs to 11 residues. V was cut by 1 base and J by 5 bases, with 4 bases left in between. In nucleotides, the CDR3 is TGTGCCAGCAGCTTGTGGAACGAGCAGTACTTC. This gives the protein CASSLWNEQYF.

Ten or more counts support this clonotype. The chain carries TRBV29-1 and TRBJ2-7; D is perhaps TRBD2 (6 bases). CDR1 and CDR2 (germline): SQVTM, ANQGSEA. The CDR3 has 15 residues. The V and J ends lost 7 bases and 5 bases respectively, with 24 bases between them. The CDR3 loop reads CSALRTGTPGDEQYF. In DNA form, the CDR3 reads TGCAGCGCCTTACGAACCGGGACTCCCGGCGACGAGCAGTACTTC.

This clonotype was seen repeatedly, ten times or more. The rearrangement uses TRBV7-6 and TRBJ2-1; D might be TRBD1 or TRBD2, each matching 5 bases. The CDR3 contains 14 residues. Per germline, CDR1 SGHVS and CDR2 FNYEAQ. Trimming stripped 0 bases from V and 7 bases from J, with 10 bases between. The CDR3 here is CASSLAGTQNEQFF. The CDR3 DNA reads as TGTGCCAGCAGCTTAGCGGGGACGCAGAATGAGCAGTTCTTC. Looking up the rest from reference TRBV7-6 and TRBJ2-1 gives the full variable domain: GAGVSQSPRYKVTKRGQDVALRCDPISGHVSLYWYRQALGQGPEFLTYFNYEAQQDKSGLPNDRFSAERPEGSISTLTIQRTEQRDSAMYRCASSLAGTQNEQFFGPGTRLTVL.